One and the same sample provided the 18 T cell receptor beta chains below, sequenced in a study of blood T cell repertoires in COVID-19. Clones were read by immunoSEQ multiplex PCR, and TCRdb kept only the in-frame ones, dropping some. In the table there are approximately 77,000 clones, 75% to 85% of which are singletons. Sequenced sample: peripheral blood. The receptors here all came from a man between 45 and 60 years old with COVID-19, enrolled during active disease.

The chain has TRBV7-2 and TRBJ2-5; 13 positions agree with TRBD2. In germline, CDR1 is SGHTA, CDR2 FQGNSA. Trimming took 5 bases from V and 2 from J; bases not matched to a gene: 2. The CDR3 sequence is 15 residues long. The CDR3 here is CASSKGLAGQETQYF. The CDR3 bases are TGTGCCAGCAGCAAGGGACTAGCGGGACAAGAGACCCAGTACTTC.

J is TRBJ2-7 and V is TRBV3-1 (or the pseudogene TRBV3-2); 9 bases agree with TRBD2. This CDR3 is built from 15 residues. In germline, CDR1 is LGHDT, CDR2 YNNKEL (reference sequence). The V and J ends lost 6 bases and 5 bases, in that order; junction bases with no gene match: 11. The CDR3 DNA reads TGTGCCAGCAGTCCTTTCCTAGCGGGATCCAACGAGCAGTACTTC. This translates into CASSPFLAGSNEQYF.

The rearrangement links TRBV11-3 to TRBJ2-1, with a tentative D call TRBD1 (6 bases). The V gene lost 6 bases and the J gene lost 9 bases, with 21 bases spanning the gap. Germline CDR1 reads SGHNT; CDR2 reads YENEEA. This CDR3 has 15 residues. The chain's CDR3 is CASSSGTSLGSEQFF. CDR3 DNA sequence: TGTGCCAGCAGTTCCGGGACAAGCCTTGGAAGTGAGCAGTTCTTC.

The chain has TRBV11-3 and TRBJ2-1; D is perhaps TRBD2 (6 bases). Trimming shortened V by 0 bases and J by 5 bases, and 14 bases separated the two germline ends. In germline, CDR1 is SGHNT, CDR2 YENEEA. This CDR3 comprises 16 residues. In DNA, the CDR3 is TGTGCCAGCAGCTTAGAGGGGGGTAGGGTCAACAATGAGCAGTTCTTC. Amino acid sequence: CASSLEGGRVNNEQFF.

This clone was seen once. The chain joins TRBV11-3 to TRBJ2-3, with 9 nucleotides matching TRBD1. This CDR3 has 14 residues. Germline V CDR1 and CDR2: SGHNT, YENEEA. Trimming cost V 5 bases and J 3 bases; bases outside gene matches: 3. Here the CDR3 reads CASSRDRATDTQYF. Here the CDR3 DNA reads TGTGCCAGCAGCCGGGACAGGGCGACAGATACGCAGTATTTT.

This clone came up once. The rearrangement links TRBV28 to TRBJ1-5, with 7 nucleotides matching TRBD1. The trim removed 5 bases at V and 2 bases at J, leaving 3 bases unmatched. Germline V lookup: CDR1 MDHEN, CDR2 SYDVKM. This CDR3 has 14 residues. CDR3 loop: CASSMQGGNQPQHF. As DNA, the CDR3 is TGTGCCAGCAGTATGCAGGGGGGCAATCAGCCCCAGCATTTT.

J is TRBJ2-3 and V is TRBV9; 8 nucleotides line up with TRBD2. V lost 3 bases, J lost 3 bases, and 3 bases stayed unmatched. Germline V gives CDR1 SGDLS, CDR2 YYNGEE. The CDR3 extends over 14 amino acids. CDR3 sequence (DNA): TGTGCCAGCAGCGAGACTAGCGAGACAGATACGCAGTATTTT. Encoded protein: CASSETSETDTQYF.

V is TRBV14 and J is TRBJ1-1; 8 bases align to TRBD1. V dropped 4 bases and J dropped 0; count of bases not matched to a gene: 4. Germline CDR1 is SGHDN and CDR2 is FVKESK. The CDR3 length is 15 residues. The CDR3 nucleotides read TGTGCCAGCAGCCTTATGACAGGGGTGAACACTGAAGCTTTCTTT. Translating it yields CASSLMTGVNTEAFF.

The chain couples TRBV10-1 to TRBJ1-1, with 7 bases that match TRBD1. The CDR3 has 13 amino acids. Germline CDR1 reads WNHNN; CDR2 reads SYGVQD (reference sequence). V was clipped by 6 bases and J by 5 bases; unmatched bases: 6. CDR3: CASSVRGFTEAFF. The CDR3, as DNA: TGCGCCAGCAGCGTCAGGGGGTTTACTGAAGCTTTCTTT.

This clone was found a few times. The chain joins TRBV5-1 to TRBJ2-2; 12 bases line up with TRBD2. Germline V gene sequence: CDR1 SGHRS, CDR2 YFSETQ. This CDR3 spans 16 amino acids. V lost 0 bases to trimming and J lost 7 bases; unmatched junction nucleotides: 4. CDR3: CASSLGLAGAVGELFF. The CDR3, as DNA: TGCGCCAGCAGCTTGGGACTAGCGGGAGCCGTCGGGGAGCTGTTTTTT.

The chain is built from TRBV4-3 and TRBJ2-1, with 13 bases lining up with TRBD2. Germline loops: CDR1 LGHNA, CDR2 YSLEER. The CDR3 totals 18 residues. Unmatched junction bases numbered 12, after V lost 4 bases and J lost 6 bases. CDR3 region: CASSLVGTSGNNVNEQFF. In DNA, the CDR3 is TGCGCCAGCAGCCTCGTCGGGACTAGCGGGAATAATGTCAATGAGCAGTTCTTC.

This clone was observed a handful of times. Other DNA variants within this sample encode the same CDR3. V is TRBV4-1 and J is TRBJ1-1, with a possible D match to TRBD1 (6 bases). The CDR3 sequence is 14 residues long. From germline, CDR1 is MGHRA and CDR2 YSYEKL. V was cut by 5 bases and J by 1 base, with 11 bases left in between. As DNA, the CDR3 is TGCGCCAGCAGCGGTAGGACAGCGAACACTGAAGCTTTCTTT. Protein sequence: CASSGRTANTEAFF.

V and J are TRBV5-1 and TRBJ1-1; 9 nucleotides match TRBD1. The J segment lost 4 bases and the V segment lost 4 bases, leaving 8 bases of the junction unmatched. This CDR3 region has 15 residues. Germline CDR1 SGHRS, CDR2 YFSETQ. The CDR3 spells CASSLIQGAGTEAFF. CDR3 in DNA: TGCGCCAGCAGCCTGATACAGGGGGCGGGCACTGAAGCTTTCTTT. The full variable domain, in which reference TRBV5-1 and TRBJ1-1 provide the parts outside the CDR3, is KAGVTQTPRYLIKTRGQQVTLSCSPISGHRSVSWYQQTPGQGLQFLFEYFSETQRNKGNFPGRFSGRQFSNSRSEMNVSTLELGDSALYLCASSLIQGAGTEAFFGQGTRLTVV.

The V call is TRBV10-2, the J call TRBJ1-1; D possibly corresponds to TRBD1 (5 bases). The germline gives CDR1 WSHSY, CDR2 SAAADI. This CDR3 region has 13 residues. V was cut by 8 bases and J by 4 bases, with 14 bases left in between. CDR3 protein: CASQSGGTTEAFF. For the CDR3, the DNA is TGCGCCAGCCAGAGTGGGGGGACCACTGAAGCTTTCTTT.

This clone was counted once. The V and J genes are TRBV5-4 and TRBJ1-2; 7 nucleotides align to TRBD1. This CDR3 comprises 14 residues. Trimming removed 4 bases from V and 1 base from J; junction bases left unmatched: 4. Germline V gene data show CDR1 as SGHNT and CDR2 as YYREEE (reference sequence). The CDR3 nucleotides are TGTGCCAGCAGCCCCGGGACAGTTAACTATGGCTACACCTTC. Protein: CASSPGTVNYGYTF.

The V call is TRBV9, the J call TRBJ2-1, with 9 bases matching TRBD2. The CDR3 has 16 residues. Losses at the gene ends were 0 bases for V and 1 base for J; bases not matched to a gene: 2. Germline V lookup: CDR1 SGDLS, CDR2 YYNGEE. The CDR3 region is CASSVGTSVSYNEQFF. CDR3 nucleotide sequence: TGTGCCAGCAGCGTAGGGACTAGCGTGTCCTACAATGAGCAGTTCTTC.

The chain joins TRBV18 to TRBJ1-1, with D maybe TRBD1 (6 bases). Deletions cut 4 bases from V and 2 bases from J, with 8 bases between. CDR1 and CDR2 (germline): KGHSH, LQKENI. CDR3 size: 13 residues. The CDR3 DNA reads TGTGCCAGCTCACTGGGACAAAACACTGAAGCTTTCTTT. This gives the protein CASSLGQNTEAFF.

The gene calls are TRBV19 and TRBJ1-2, with D perhaps matching TRBD1 (6 bases). CDR1 and CDR2 from the germline V gene are LNHDA and SQIVND (reference sequence). This CDR3 has 13 residues. V was clipped by 4 bases and J by 6 bases, with 12 bases between them. Here the CDR3 DNA reads TGTGCCAGTAGTAAGGGGACAATCGATGGCTACACCTTC. Its translation: CASSKGTIDGYTF.